Below, 8 T cell receptor beta chains from the same sample are listed, as sequenced in a study of blood T cell repertoires in COVID-19. Sequencing was performed with immunoSEQ multiplex PCR; in TCRdb, only in-frame clones are kept and a portion is missing. Of about 310,000 clones in the sample, roughly 91% were seen once. The sequenced material came from peripheral blood. The receptors were sampled from a man aged 45-65 years with active or convalescent COVID-19.

The V gene is TRBV5-1, the J gene TRBJ1-1, with D possibly being TRBD1 (6 bases). V was clipped by 0 bases and J by 0 bases, with 12 bases between them. There are 16 residues in the CDR3. CDR1 and CDR2 (germline): SGHRS, YFSETQ. The CDR3 reads CASSLDADRMNTEAFF. CDR3 coding DNA: TGCGCCAGCAGCTTGGATGCGGACAGAATGAACACTGAAGCTTTCTTT.

The chain uses TRBV5-1 and TRBJ1-2; D possibly corresponds to TRBD1 (5 bases). Germline CDR1 reads SGHRS; CDR2 reads YFSETQ. The CDR3 loop spans 12 amino acids. V was trimmed by 7 bases and J by 4 bases, leaving 11 bases between them. This chain's CDR3 is CASGPDSYGYTF. The CDR3 bases are TGCGCCAGCGGTCCTGACAGCTATGGCTACACCTTC.

This chain joins TRBV6-1 and TRBJ1-2; TRBD1 aligns across 7 bases. Trimming at V came to 4 bases and at J to 3 bases, leaving 11 bases not matched to a gene. CDR3 length equals 16 residues. From germline, CDR1 is MNHNS and CDR2 SASEGT. CDR3 sequence: CASSVGTVRVDYGYTF. The CDR3 bases are TGTGCCAGCAGTGTGGGGACAGTTCGAGTAGACTATGGCTACACCTTC.

V usage is TRBV19 and J usage is TRBJ1-5; 7 nucleotides match TRBD1. The V gene end was trimmed by 7 bases and the J gene end by 4 bases; junction bases not matched to a gene: 7. The CDR3 extends over 14 amino acids. CDR1 is LNHDA and CDR2 is SQIVND in the germline V gene (reference sequence). The CDR3 spells CASTTGEENQPQHF. Written as DNA, the CDR3 is TGTGCCAGTACCACAGGGGAGGAAAATCAGCCCCAGCATTTT.

This clone was seen just once. CDR3 amino acids: CSVGQGTTDYGYTF. For the CDR3, the DNA is TGCAGCGTGGGACAGGGGACTACTGACTATGGCTACACCTTC. This chain links TRBV29-1 with TRBJ1-2, with 10 bases lining up with TRBD1. J was trimmed by 3 bases and V by 6 bases; bases with no gene match: 7. Germline loops: CDR1 SQVTM, CDR2 ANQGSEA. The CDR3 sequence is 14 residues long. The full variable domain, rest sourced from reference TRBV29-1 and TRBJ1-2, is SAVISQKPSRDICQRGTSLTIQCQVDSQVTMMFWYRQQPGQSLTLIATANQGSEATYESGFVIDKFPISRPNLTFSTLTVSNMSPEDSSIYLCSVGQGTTDYGYTFGSGTRLTVV.

In DNA, the CDR3 is TGTGCCAGCACAGGGGAAGGTTTGGAAGGATATGGCTACACCTTC. Translating gives CASTGEGLEGYGYTF. The chain links TRBV28 to TRBJ1-2, with D possibly matching TRBD1 (6 bases). The CDR3 loop spans 15 amino acids. Trimming pared 7 bases from V and 5 bases from J, leaving 20 bases between. Per the germline V gene, CDR1 is MDHEN and CDR2 is SYDVKM.

The chain couples TRBV5-1 to TRBJ1-2; D possibly corresponds to TRBD1 (5 bases). The CDR3 is 13 residues long. Per germline, CDR1 SGHRS and CDR2 YFSETQ. Trimming stripped 2 bases from V and 3 bases from J, with 8 bases between. The CDR3 loop reads CASSLDSYYGYTF. The CDR3 DNA reads as TGCGCCAGCAGCTTAGACAGTTACTATGGCTACACCTTC.

This rearrangement joins TRBV4-3 to TRBJ1-2; 8 bases map to TRBD1. V was pared by 3 bases and J by 8 bases, with 8 bases of the junction left unmatched. The CDR3 is 14 amino acids. Germline-derived CDR1 and CDR2 are LGHNA and YSLEER. The CDR3 nucleotides read TGCGCCAGCAGCCAGGTGCAGGGGGCTTGGGGCTACACCTTC. As protein: CASSQVQGAWGYTF.